The 9 T cell receptor beta chains given below trace back to one sample, sequenced in a study of OX40 agonist ivuxolimab in advanced cancers. Produced via immunoSEQ multiplex PCR; TCRdb's table is partial and in-frame only. Among about 57,000 clones listed, 85% to 90% were seen once. The sequencing here drew on CD4+ or CD8+ T cells sorted from blood, taken in a trial of the OX40 agonist ivuxolimab. The receptors shown here come from an adult with an advanced solid tumor such as melanoma, head and neck, liver or kidney cancer.

The V call is TRBV18, the J call TRBJ1-5; tentative D call: TRBD1 (6 bases). The germline V gene has CDR1 KGHSH and CDR2 LQKENI. Trimming shortened V by 6 bases and J by 7 bases, and 13 bases separated the two germline ends. The CDR3 has 13 residues. The CDR3 region has the DNA TGTGCCAGCTCGCCGGGACATATCCAGCCCCAGCATTTT. Its protein is CASSPGHIQPQHF.

The sample holds one count of this clone. This chain joins TRBV19 and TRBJ2-7; possible D gene TRBD2, 5 bases. The CDR3 runs to 15 residues. CDR1 is LNHDA, CDR2 SQIVND, per germline (reference sequence). The V gene lost 1 base and the J gene lost 6 bases, with 16 bases spanning the gap. CDR3 amino acids: CASSIGAETWSEQYF. In DNA, the CDR3 is TGTGCCAGTAGTATAGGAGCGGAGACCTGGAGCGAGCAGTACTTC.

In this sample, this clone turned up a few times. The chain couples TRBV30 to TRBJ1-1; 12 bases are shared with TRBD1. The CDR3 has 14 residues. The germline gives CDR1 GTSNPN, CDR2 SVGIG (reference sequence). With V trimmed by 2 bases and J by 7 bases, 5 bases remained unmatched. CDR3 nucleotide sequence: TGTGCCTGGAGTCGGGGACAGGGGGCCGTTGAAGCTTTCTTT. Translation: CAWSRGQGAVEAFF.

V usage is TRBV10-2 and J usage is TRBJ1-5; 9 bases agree with TRBD1. This CDR3 is built from 13 residues. V lost 3 bases, J lost 7 bases, and 1 base stayed unmatched. CDR1 is WSHSY, CDR2 SAAADI, per germline. DNA of the CDR3: TGCGCCAGCAGTGAACAGGGGGCCCAGCCCCAGCATTTT. It yields the protein CASSEQGAQPQHF.

As DNA, the CDR3 is TGTGCCAGCAGTGATCAAGGGACCGTTAGTCAGCCCCAGCATTTT. This translates into CASSDQGTVSQPQHF. The rearrangement links TRBV6-1 to TRBJ1-5; maybe TRBD1 (5 bases). V was pared by 3 bases and J by 6 bases, with 15 bases between. CDR1 is MNHNS and CDR2 is SASEGT in the germline V gene. This CDR3 comprises 15 residues.

The chain is built from TRBV11-2 and TRBJ2-5; 8 bases are a match to TRBD2. The length of the CDR3 is 14 residues. Germline loops: CDR1 SGHAT, CDR2 FQNNGV. V dropped 5 bases and J dropped 5; count of bases not matched to a gene: 7. The CDR3 reads CASSPRTSRETQYF. The CDR3 nucleotides are TGTGCCAGCAGCCCTAGGACTAGCCGGGAGACCCAGTACTTC.

This sequence joins TRBV2 and TRBJ2-1; D is unresolved. CDR1 is SNHLY, CDR2 FYNNEI, per germline. The CDR3 is 14 amino acids. V shed 3 bases and J shed 0 bases, with 6 bases lying between them. CDR3 nucleotide sequence: TGTGCCAGCAGTGACAGGAGCTCCTACAATGAGCAGTTCTTC. Translated: CASSDRSSYNEQFF.

The V gene is TRBV5-1, the J gene TRBJ2-7, with D perhaps TRBD2 (6 bases). V lost 4 bases to trimming and J lost 4 bases, with 15 bases between them. Germline-derived CDR1 and CDR2 are SGHRS and YFSETQ. There are 14 residues in the CDR3. The CDR3 protein is CASSPAGPNYEQYF. CDR3 bases: TGCGCCAGCAGCCCCGCGGGGCCAAATTACGAGCAGTACTTC.

Only one count was recorded for this clone. This chain connects TRBV7-2 to TRBJ2-7; no definite D call. Trimming stripped 1 base from V and 3 bases from J, with 10 bases between. Germline-derived CDR1 and CDR2 are SGHTA and FQGNSA. The CDR3 covers 14 residues. The CDR3 DNA reads TGTGCCAGCAGCTTAGGGGCCACCTACTACGAGCAGTACTTC. Its protein is CASSLGATYYEQYF. The complete variable domain, with remaining parts taken from reference TRBV7-2 and TRBJ2-7, reads GAGVSQSPSNKVTEKGKDVELRCDPISGHTALYWYRQSLGQGLEFLIYFQGNSAPDKSGLPSDRFSAERTGGSVSTLTIQRTQQEDSAVYLCASSLGATYYEQYFGPGTRLTVT.